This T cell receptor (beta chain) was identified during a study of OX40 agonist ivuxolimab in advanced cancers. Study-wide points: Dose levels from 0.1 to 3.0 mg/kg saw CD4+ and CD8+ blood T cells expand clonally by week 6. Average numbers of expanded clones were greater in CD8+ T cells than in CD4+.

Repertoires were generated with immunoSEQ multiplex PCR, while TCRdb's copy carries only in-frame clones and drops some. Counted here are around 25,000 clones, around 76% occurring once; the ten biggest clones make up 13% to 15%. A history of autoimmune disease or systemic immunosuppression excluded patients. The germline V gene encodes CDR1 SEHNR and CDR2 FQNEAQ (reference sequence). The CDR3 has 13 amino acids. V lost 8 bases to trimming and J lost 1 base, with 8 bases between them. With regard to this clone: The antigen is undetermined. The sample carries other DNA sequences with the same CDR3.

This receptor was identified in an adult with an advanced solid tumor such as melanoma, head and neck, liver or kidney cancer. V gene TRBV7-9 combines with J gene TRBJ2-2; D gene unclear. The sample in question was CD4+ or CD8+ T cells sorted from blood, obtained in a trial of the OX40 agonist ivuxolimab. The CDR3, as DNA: TGTGCCAGCTCACCGGAGAACACCGGGGAGCTGTTTTTT. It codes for CASSPENTGELFF.